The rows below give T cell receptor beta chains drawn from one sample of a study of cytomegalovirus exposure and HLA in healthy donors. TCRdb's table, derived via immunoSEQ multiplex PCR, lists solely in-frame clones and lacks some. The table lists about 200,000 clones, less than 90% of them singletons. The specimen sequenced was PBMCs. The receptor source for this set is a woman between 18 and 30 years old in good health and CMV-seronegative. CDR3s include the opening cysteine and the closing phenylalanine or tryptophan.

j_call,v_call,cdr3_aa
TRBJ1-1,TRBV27,CASSPRQSGRAFF
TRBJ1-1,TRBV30,CAWSASIHGEAFF
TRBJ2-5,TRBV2,CASSRHGQETQYF
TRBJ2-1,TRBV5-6,CASSLPGLAVMEQFF
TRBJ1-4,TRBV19,CASSEVNEKLFF
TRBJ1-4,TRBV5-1,CASSSWGTRGATNEKLFF
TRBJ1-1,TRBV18,CASSPGTGHMNTEAFF
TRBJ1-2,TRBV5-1,CASSLGQSRAGYTF
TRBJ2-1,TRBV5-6,CASSFLGTGYNEQFF
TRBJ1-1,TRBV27,CASSPWTGITEAFF
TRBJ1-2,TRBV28,CASSPGTEANYGYTF
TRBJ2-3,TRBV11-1,CASSFDRGRADTQYF
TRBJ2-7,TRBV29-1,CSAGTSGEYEQYF
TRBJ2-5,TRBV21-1,CASSKSQSQETQYF
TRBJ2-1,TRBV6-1,CASSESMQRTNEQFF
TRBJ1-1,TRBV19,CASRGLRGNAPEAFF
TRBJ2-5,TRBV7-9,CASTFGTAQETQYF
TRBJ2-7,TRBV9,CASSVAGAGGSSYEQYF
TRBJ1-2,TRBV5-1,CASSLEGQGRGYTF
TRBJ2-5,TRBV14,CASSLGTASQETQYF
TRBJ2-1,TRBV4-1,CASSVQLAGYNEQFF
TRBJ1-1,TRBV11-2,CASSFPLRGRNTEAFF
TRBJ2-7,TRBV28,CASNPPGLAGVGEQYF
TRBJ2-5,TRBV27,CASSLNGMQTQYF
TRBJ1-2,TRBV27,CASSFLLRAFPGGYTF
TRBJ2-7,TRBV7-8,CASSLPGLAVSEQYF
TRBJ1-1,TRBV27,CASRPKRGDMNTEAFF
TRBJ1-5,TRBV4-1,CASSQTIGTVPQPQHF